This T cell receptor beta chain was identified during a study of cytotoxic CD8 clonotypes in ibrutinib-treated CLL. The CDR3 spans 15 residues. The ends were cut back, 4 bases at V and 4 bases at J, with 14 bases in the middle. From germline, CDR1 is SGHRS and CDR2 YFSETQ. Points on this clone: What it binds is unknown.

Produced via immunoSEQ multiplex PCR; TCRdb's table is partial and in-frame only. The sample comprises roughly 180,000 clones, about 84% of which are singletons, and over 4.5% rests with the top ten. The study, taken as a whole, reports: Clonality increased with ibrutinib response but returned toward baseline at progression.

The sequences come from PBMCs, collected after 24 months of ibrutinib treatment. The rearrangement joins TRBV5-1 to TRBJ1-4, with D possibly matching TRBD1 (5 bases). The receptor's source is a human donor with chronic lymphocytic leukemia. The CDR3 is CASSHSGHLNEKLFF. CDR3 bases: TGCGCCAGCAGCCATAGCGGACACCTTAATGAAAAACTGTTTTTT.